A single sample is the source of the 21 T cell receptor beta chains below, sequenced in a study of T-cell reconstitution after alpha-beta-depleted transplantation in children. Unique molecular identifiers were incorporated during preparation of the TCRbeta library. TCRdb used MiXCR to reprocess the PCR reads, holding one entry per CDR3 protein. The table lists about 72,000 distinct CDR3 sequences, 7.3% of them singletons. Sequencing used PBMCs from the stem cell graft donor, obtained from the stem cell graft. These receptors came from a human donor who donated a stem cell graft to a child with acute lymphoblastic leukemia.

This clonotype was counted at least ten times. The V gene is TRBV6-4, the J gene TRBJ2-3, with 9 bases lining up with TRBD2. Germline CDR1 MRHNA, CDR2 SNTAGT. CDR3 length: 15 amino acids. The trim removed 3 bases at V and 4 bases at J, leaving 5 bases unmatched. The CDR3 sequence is CASSERGGEADTQYF. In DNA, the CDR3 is TGTGCCAGCAGTGAGCGGGGGGGCGAGGCAGATACGCAGTATTTT.

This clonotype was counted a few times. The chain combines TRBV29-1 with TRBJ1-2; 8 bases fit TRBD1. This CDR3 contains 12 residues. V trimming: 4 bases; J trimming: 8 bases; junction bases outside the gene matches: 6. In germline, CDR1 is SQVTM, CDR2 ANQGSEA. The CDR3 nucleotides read TGCAGCGTTGGCGGACAGGGAGTAGGCTACACCTTC. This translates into CSVGGQGVGYTF.

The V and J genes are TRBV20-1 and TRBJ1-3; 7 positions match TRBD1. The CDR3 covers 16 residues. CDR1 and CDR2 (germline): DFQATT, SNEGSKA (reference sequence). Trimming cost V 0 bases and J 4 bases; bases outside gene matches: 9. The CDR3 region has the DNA TGCAGTGCTAGAGATCATAACCGACAGGGAGGAAACACCATATATTTT. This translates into CSARDHNRQGGNTIYF.

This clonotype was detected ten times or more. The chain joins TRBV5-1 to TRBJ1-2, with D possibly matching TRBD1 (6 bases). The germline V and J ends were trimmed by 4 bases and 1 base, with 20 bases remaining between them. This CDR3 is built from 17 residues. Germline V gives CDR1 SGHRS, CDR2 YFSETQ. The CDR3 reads CASSLDWTELYNYGYTF. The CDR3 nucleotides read TGCGCCAGCAGCCTCGATTGGACAGAGCTCTATAACTATGGCTACACCTTC.

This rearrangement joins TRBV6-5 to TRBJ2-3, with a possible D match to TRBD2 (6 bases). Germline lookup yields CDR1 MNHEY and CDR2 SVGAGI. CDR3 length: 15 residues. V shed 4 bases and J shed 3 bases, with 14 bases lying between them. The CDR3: CASSLRREGTDTQYF. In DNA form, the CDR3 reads TGTGCCAGCAGTTTACGGAGGGAAGGGACAGATACGCAGTATTTT.

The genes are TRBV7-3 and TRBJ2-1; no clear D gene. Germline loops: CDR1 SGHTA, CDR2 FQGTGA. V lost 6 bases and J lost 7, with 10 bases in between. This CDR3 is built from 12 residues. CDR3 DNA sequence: TGTGCCAGCAGTTACGGTCCTAATGAGCAGTTCTTC. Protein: CASSYGPNEQFF.

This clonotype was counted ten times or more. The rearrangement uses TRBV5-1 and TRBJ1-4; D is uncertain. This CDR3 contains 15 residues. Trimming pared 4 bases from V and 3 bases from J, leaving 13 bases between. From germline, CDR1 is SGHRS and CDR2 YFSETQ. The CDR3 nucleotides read TGCGCCAGCAGCCCCGGGTGGGGAGCTAATGAAAAACTGTTTTTT. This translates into CASSPGWGANEKLFF.

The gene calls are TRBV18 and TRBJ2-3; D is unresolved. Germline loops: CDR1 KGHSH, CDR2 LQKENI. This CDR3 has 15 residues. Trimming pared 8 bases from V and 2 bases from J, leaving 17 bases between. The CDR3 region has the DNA TGTGCCAGCGTAGGCACTGGAGTGTCCACAGATACGCAGTATTTT. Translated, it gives CASVGTGVSTDTQYF.

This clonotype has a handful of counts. CDR3 sequence: CASSLAGRGQETQYF. The CDR3 DNA is TGTGCCAGCAGCTTGGCCGGCAGGGGCCAAGAGACCCAGTACTTC. The genes are TRBV5-6 and TRBJ2-5; tentatively, D is TRBD1 (6 bases). The V end lost 0 bases, the J end lost 1 base, and 10 bases lay between the germline ends. CDR1 is SGHDT and CDR2 is YYEEEE in the germline V gene. The CDR3 is 15 amino acids.

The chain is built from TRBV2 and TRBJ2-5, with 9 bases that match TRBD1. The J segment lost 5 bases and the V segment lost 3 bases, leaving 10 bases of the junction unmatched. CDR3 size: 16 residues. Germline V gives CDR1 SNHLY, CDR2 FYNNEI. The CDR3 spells CASSDTGQGTWETQYF. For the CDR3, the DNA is TGTGCCAGCAGTGATACGGGACAGGGTACATGGGAGACCCAGTACTTC.

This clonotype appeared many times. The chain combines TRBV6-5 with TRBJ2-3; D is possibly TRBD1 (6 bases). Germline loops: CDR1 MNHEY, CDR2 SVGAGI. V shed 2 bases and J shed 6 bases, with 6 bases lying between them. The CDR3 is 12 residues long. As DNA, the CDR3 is TGTGCCAGCAGTTACAGGGGGGATACGCAGTATTTT. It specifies CASSYRGDTQYF.

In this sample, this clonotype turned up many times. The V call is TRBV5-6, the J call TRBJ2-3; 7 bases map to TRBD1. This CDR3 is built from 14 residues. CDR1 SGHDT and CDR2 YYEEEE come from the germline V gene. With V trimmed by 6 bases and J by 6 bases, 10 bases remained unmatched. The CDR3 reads CASILLQGRDTQYF. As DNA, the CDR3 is TGTGCCAGCATTCTACTACAGGGGCGGGATACGCAGTATTTT.

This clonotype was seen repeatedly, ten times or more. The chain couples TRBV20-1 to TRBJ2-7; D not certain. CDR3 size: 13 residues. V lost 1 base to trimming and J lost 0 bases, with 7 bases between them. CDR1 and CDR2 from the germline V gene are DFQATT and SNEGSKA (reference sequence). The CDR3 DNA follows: TGCAGTGCTAGAGCCCGGGCCTCCTACGAGCAGTACTTC. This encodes CSARARASYEQYF.

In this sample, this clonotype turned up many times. The CDR3 sequence is CASSFVAGPPHTGELFF. CDR3 DNA sequence: TGTGCCAGCAGCTTTGTAGCGGGACCTCCACACACCGGGGAGCTGTTTTTT. The genes are TRBV7-9 and TRBJ2-2, with 8 bases that match TRBD2. CDR1 is SEHNR, CDR2 FQNEAQ, per germline (reference sequence). This CDR3 is built from 17 residues. The V and J ends lost 3 bases and 3 bases, in that order; junction bases with no gene match: 9.

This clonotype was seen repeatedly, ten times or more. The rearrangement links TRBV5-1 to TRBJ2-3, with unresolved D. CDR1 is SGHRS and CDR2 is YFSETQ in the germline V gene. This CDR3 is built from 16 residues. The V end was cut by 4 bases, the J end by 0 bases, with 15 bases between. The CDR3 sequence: CASSAVVGPSTDTQYF. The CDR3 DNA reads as TGCGCCAGCAGCGCGGTTGTCGGACCCAGCACAGATACGCAGTATTTT.

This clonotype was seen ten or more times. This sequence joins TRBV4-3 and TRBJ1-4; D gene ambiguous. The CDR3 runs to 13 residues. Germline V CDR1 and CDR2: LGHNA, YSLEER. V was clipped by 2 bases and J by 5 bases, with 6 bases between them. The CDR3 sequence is CASSQRENEKLFF. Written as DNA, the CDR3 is TGCGCCAGCAGCCAAAGGGAGAATGAAAAACTGTTTTTT.

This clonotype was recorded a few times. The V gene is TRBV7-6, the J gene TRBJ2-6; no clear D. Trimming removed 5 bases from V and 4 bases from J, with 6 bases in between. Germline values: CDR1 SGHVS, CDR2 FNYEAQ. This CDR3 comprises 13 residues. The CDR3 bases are TGTGCCAGCAGCCCCTCGGGGGCCAACGTCCTGACTTTC. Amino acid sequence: CASSPSGANVLTF.

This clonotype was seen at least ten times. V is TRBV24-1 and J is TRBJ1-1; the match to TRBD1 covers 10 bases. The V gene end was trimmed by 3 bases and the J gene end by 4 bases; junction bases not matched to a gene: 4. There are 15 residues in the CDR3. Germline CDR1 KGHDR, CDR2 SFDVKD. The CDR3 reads CATSDAGTGATEAFF. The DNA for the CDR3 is TGTGCCACCAGTGATGCCGGGACAGGGGCCACTGAAGCTTTCTTT.

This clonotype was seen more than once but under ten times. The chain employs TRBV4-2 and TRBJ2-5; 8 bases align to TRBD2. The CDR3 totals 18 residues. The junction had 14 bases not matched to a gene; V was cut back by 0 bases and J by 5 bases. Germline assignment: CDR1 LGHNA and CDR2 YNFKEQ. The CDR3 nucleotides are TGTGCCAGCAGCCAAGATCGGGCGGGGGGTACAAGGGGGGAGACCCAGTACTTC. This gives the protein CASSQDRAGGTRGETQYF.

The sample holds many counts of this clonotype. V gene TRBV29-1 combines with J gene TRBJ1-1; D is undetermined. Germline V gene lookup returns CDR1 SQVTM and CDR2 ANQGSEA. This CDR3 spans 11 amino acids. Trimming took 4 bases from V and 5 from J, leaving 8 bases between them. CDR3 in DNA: TGCAGCGTTGTAGAGGGAACTGAAGCTTTCTTT. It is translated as CSVVEGTEAFF.

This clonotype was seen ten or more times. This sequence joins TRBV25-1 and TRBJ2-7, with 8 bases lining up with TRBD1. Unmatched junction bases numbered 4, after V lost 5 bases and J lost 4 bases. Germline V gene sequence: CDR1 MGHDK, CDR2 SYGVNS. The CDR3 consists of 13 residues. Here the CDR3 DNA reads TGTGCCAGCAGTACAGGGGGAACATACGAGCAGTACTTC. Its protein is CASSTGGTYEQYF.